A single sample is the source of the 20 T cell receptor beta chains below, sequenced in a study of T cells of healthy individuals. In TCRdb, the 5' RACE reads were re-called with MiXCR into one record per CDR3 protein. The sample records 60,000 to 75,000 distinct CDR3 sequences, roughly 16% being singletons. The receptors were gathered from a human donor in good health.

V and J are TRBV13 and TRBJ1-6; no clear D. The germline V gene has CDR1 PRHDT and CDR2 FYEKMQ (reference sequence). Trimming shortened V by 1 base and J by 6 bases, and 7 bases separated the two germline ends. The CDR3 length is 14 residues. CDR3 loop: CASSLVRSNSPLHF. DNA of the CDR3: TGTGCCAGCAGCTTAGTGAGGAGTAATTCACCCCTCCACTTT. Using reference TRBV13 and TRBJ1-6 for the parts outside the CDR3, the full variable domain is AAGVIQSPRHLIKEKRETATLKCYPIPRHDTVYWYQQGPGQDPQFLISFYEKMQSDKGSIPDRFSAQQFSDYHSELNMSSLELGDSALYFCASSLVRSNSPLHFGNGTRLTVT.

In this sample, this clonotype turned up many times. V usage is TRBV30 and J usage is TRBJ1-4; TRBD1 agrees at 7 bases. The junction had 10 bases not matched to a gene; V was cut back by 4 bases and J by 8 bases. The CDR3 is 14 residues long. The germline V gene encodes CDR1 GTSNPN and CDR2 SVGIG (reference sequence). The CDR3 region is CAWTTGQELEKLFF. CDR3 coding DNA: TGTGCCTGGACAACTGGACAGGAGTTGGAAAAACTGTTTTTT.

This clonotype was seen only a few times. The chain combines TRBV6-6 with TRBJ1-5; D is unclear. This CDR3 has 13 amino acids. Germline V gene sequence: CDR1 MNHNY, CDR2 SVGAGI (reference sequence). V shed 2 bases and J shed 5 bases, with 7 bases lying between them. For the CDR3, the DNA is TGTGCCAGCAGTTACCTGGGTGATCAGCCCCAGCATTTT. Its protein product is CASSYLGDQPQHF.

There are many counts of this clonotype. The chain employs TRBV20-1 and TRBJ2-1; D is tentatively TRBD1 or TRBD2 (5 bases each). The CDR3 spans 14 residues. CDR1 DFQATT and CDR2 SNEGSKA come from the germline V gene (reference sequence). The germline V and J ends were trimmed by 3 bases and 5 bases, with 14 bases remaining between them. CDR3 DNA sequence: TGCAGTGCTAGTTCCGGACGGGACCACAATGAGCAGTTCTTC. Translating gives CSASSGRDHNEQFF.

CDR3 sequence reads: CASKFSGGISYEQYF. CDR3 in DNA: TGTGCCAGCAAATTCTCCGGGGGCATCTCCTACGAGCAGTACTTC. The chain joins TRBV27 to TRBJ2-7, with D tentatively TRBD1 or TRBD2 (6 bases each). Germline V CDR1 and CDR2: MNHEY, SMNVEV (reference sequence). Deletions cut 7 bases from V and 0 bases from J, with 16 bases between. CDR3 length equals 15 residues.

This clonotype was recorded a few times. The J gene is TRBJ2-7, the V gene TRBV20-1; possible D gene TRBD2, 5 bases. Per germline, CDR1 DFQATT and CDR2 SNEGSKA (reference sequence). Trimming stripped 0 bases from V and 2 bases from J, with 14 bases between. The CDR3 is 15 residues long. The CDR3 reads CSARDGRDPTYEQYF. The CDR3 DNA reads TGCAGTGCTAGAGATGGACGGGATCCGACCTACGAGCAGTACTTC.

V gene TRBV2 combines with J gene TRBJ2-1; 9 nucleotides line up with TRBD1. Germline-derived CDR1 and CDR2 are SNHLY and FYNNEI. The ends lost 7 bases at V and 0 bases at J; junction bases unmatched: 13. This CDR3 region has 18 residues. The CDR3: CASKGGQGGFPSYNEQFF. DNA for the CDR3: TGTGCCAGCAAAGGGGGACAGGGCGGATTTCCCTCCTACAATGAGCAGTTCTTC.

The chain carries TRBV15 and TRBJ1-4, with 7 bases aligning to TRBD1. With 5 bases clipped from V and 7 bases from J, the junction kept 10 bases outside the gene matches. The CDR3 covers 15 residues. Germline CDR1 is LNHNV and CDR2 is YYDKDF (reference sequence). The CDR3 nucleotides are TGTGCCACCAGCGCCTTTTCCAGGGGGACTGAAAAACTGTTTTTT. Protein product: CATSAFSRGTEKLFF. The full variable domain, in which reference TRBV15 and TRBJ1-4 provide the parts outside the CDR3, is DAMVIQNPRYQVTQFGKPVTLSCSQTLNHNVMYWYQQKSSQAPKLLFHYYDKDFNNEADTPDNFQSRRPNTSFCFLDIRSPGLGDTAMYLCATSAFSRGTEKLFFGSGTQLSVL.

This clonotype was seen at least ten times. V gene TRBV9 combines with J gene TRBJ1-1; D is undetermined. The CDR3 has 14 amino acids. The germline V and J ends were trimmed by 0 bases and 2 bases, with 8 bases remaining between them. Germline-derived CDR1 and CDR2 are SGDLS and YYNGEE. For the CDR3, the DNA is TGTGCCAGCAGCGTAGGTCTTGAAAACACTGAAGCTTTCTTT. Translated: CASSVGLENTEAFF.

There are many counts of this clonotype. This rearrangement joins TRBV7-2 to TRBJ2-7; the D is unclear. Trimming pared 5 bases from V and 0 bases from J, leaving 2 bases between. Germline V gene data show CDR1 as SGHTA and CDR2 as FQGNSA. The CDR3 runs 11 residues. This CDR3 is CASSVSYEQYF. CDR3 nucleotide sequence: TGTGCCAGCAGCGTCTCCTACGAGCAGTACTTC. The full variable domain, rest sourced from reference TRBV7-2 and TRBJ2-7, is GAGVSQSPSNKVTEKGKDVELRCDPISGHTALYWYRQSLGQGLEFLIYFQGNSAPDKSGLPSDRFSAERTGGSVSTLTIQRTQQEDSAVYLCASSVSYEQYFGPGTRLTVT.

This clonotype appeared a few times. This sequence joins TRBV10-2 and TRBJ2-7, with D unresolved. There are 16 residues in the CDR3. The germline V gene encodes CDR1 WSHSY and CDR2 SAAADI. V lost 4 bases and J 2 bases, leaving 18 bases between the germline ends. CDR3 in amino acids: CASSAISQDGTYEQYF. In DNA form, the CDR3 reads TGCGCCAGCAGTGCTATCTCGCAGGACGGCACCTACGAGCAGTACTTC.

This clonotype was recorded at least ten times. CDR3 loop: CASSPDFMQPQHF. The CDR3 DNA is TGTGCCAGCAGCCCAGACTTCATGCAGCCCCAGCATTTT. V gene TRBV5-5 combines with J gene TRBJ1-5; unclear D gene. Germline V gene sequence: CDR1 SGHKS, CDR2 YYEKEE (reference sequence). CDR3 size: 13 residues. V was cut by 4 bases and J by 7 bases, with 12 bases left in between.

The CDR3 here is CASMYPGGNTEAFF. CDR3 DNA sequence: TGTGCCAGTATGTATCCTGGGGGGAACACTGAAGCTTTCTTT. This rearrangement joins TRBV19 to TRBJ1-1, with a weak D call TRBD1 (5 bases). Trimming removed 7 bases at V and 1 base at J, with 13 bases between. Germline CDR1 LNHDA, CDR2 SQIVND (reference sequence). The CDR3 totals 14 residues. Full variable domain (outside the CDR3, taken from reference TRBV19 and TRBJ1-1): DGGITQSPKYLFRKEGQNVTLSCEQNLNHDAMYWYRQDPGQGLRLIYYSQIVNDFQKGDIAEGYSVSREKKESFPLTVTSAQKNPTAFYLCASMYPGGNTEAFFGQGTRLTVV.

This clonotype was seen more than once but under ten times. V and J are TRBV4-1 and TRBJ1-5; TRBD1 agrees at 12 bases. The CDR3 is made up of 15 amino acids. Trimming at V came to 3 bases and at J to 7 bases, leaving 4 bases not matched to a gene. Germline CDR1 reads MGHRA; CDR2 reads YSYEKL. The CDR3 protein is CASSQGTGGEQPQHF. The CDR3 nucleotides read TGCGCCAGCAGCCAGGGGACAGGGGGCGAGCAGCCCCAGCATTTT.

The chain recombines TRBV7-8 with TRBJ1-3, with 12 bases lining up with TRBD1. This CDR3 is built from 18 residues. From germline, CDR1 is SGHVS and CDR2 FQNEAQ. Germline trimming cut 1 base from V and 7 bases from J; bases unmatched to any gene: 11. Written as DNA, the CDR3 is TGTGCCAGCAGCTTAGGGCTGGGGACAGGGGGCGCGGGGAACACCATATATTTT. Translated: CASSLGLGTGGAGNTIYF.

Many counts were recorded for this clonotype. This sequence joins TRBV20-1 and TRBJ2-5; 10 bases agree with TRBD2. The CDR3 loop spans 15 amino acids. The V gene's germline CDR1 is DFQATT and CDR2 SNEGSKA (reference sequence). Trimming cost V 7 bases and J 1 base; bases outside gene matches: 9. CDR3 loop: CSVPGLANFQETQYF. In nucleotides, the CDR3 is TGCAGTGTTCCGGGACTAGCGAATTTCCAAGAGACCCAGTACTTC.

This clonotype came up a few times. This chain uses TRBV5-5 with TRBJ1-6; the match to TRBD1 covers 7 bases. The CDR3 has 17 residues. Germline CDR1 is SGHKS and CDR2 is YYEKEE (reference sequence). After removal of 1 base from V and 7 bases from J, the junction contained 11 bases not matched to a gene. The chain's CDR3 is CASSLNPAGGLNSPLHF. For the CDR3, the DNA is TGTGCCAGCAGCTTGAACCCGGCAGGGGGTTTGAATTCACCCCTCCACTTT. Based on the CDR3 plus reference TRBV5-5 and TRBJ1-6, the full variable domain is DAGVTQSPTHLIKTRGQQVTLRCSPISGHKSVSWYQQVLGQGPQFIFQYYEKEERGRGNFPDRFSARQFPNYSSELNVNALLLGDSALYLCASSLNPAGGLNSPLHFGNGTRLTVT.

Relative to its sample, this clonotype is medium-sized. This chain uses TRBV29-1 with TRBJ2-3, with TRBD2 identical over 7 bases. Germline V gives CDR1 SQVTM, CDR2 ANQGSEA. Germline trimming cut 8 bases from V and 0 bases from J; bases unmatched to any gene: 2. The CDR3 is 12 amino acids. The CDR3: CSWEGSTDTQYF. Here the CDR3 DNA reads TGCAGCTGGGAGGGTAGCACAGATACGCAGTATTTT.

The gene calls are TRBV7-2 and TRBJ2-3; possible D gene TRBD2, 6 bases. The CDR3 length is 12 residues. Trimming shortened V by 8 bases and J by 6 bases, and 12 bases separated the two germline ends. CDR1 is SGHTA, CDR2 FQGNSA, per germline. The CDR3 DNA reads TGTGCCAGCCGCGGGGAGGCGGATACGCAGTATTTT. It encodes CASRGEADTQYF.

This clonotype was picked up a small number of times. Its ends do not fully match the called genes, so a read error is possible. The V gene is TRBV28, the J gene TRBJ1-2, with TRBD1 matching over 7 bases. Germline V gene sequence: CDR1 MDHEN, CDR2 SYDVKM. This CDR3 has 11 residues. DNA of the CDR3: TGTGTCAGCCAATGGAGGGGGCCTTTCACCTTC. It codes for CVSQWRGPFTF.